The 21 T cell receptor beta chains below come from one sample, sequenced in a study of tumor-infiltrating lymphocytes in primary liver carcinoma. Unsorted bulk tissue of roughly 20-31 mg yielded co-extracted RNA and DNA. Production of TCR beta cDNA used 500 ng total RNA together with a constant-region primer. It was through three nested multiplex PCR rounds of slightly modified ARM-PCR that TCR beta libraries arose. Each of the first two PCR rounds ran approximately 9 cycles with TRBV1-TRBV30 forward and C-beta reverse primers. TCRdb redid the calling of the multiplex PCR reads with MiXCR, one entry per CDR3 protein. The sample carries 100,000 to 150,000 distinct CDR3 sequences, approximately 70% recorded once. The sample taken for sequencing was liver tumor tissue from sampling region 1. As to subset: tumor region T1, superior pole. The receptors originated from a woman aged 60-75 years with primary liver carcinoma and hepatitis B virus infection.

This clonotype was picked up many times. The J gene is TRBJ2-1, the V gene TRBV11-1; the D is unclear. With 1 base removed from V and 4 bases from J, the gap between germline ends came to 8 bases. CDR3 length equals 14 residues. CDR1 is SGHAT, CDR2 FQDESV, per germline (reference sequence). In DNA, the CDR3 is TGTGCCAGCAGCTTAGTTTCAGGTTACAATGAGCAGTTCTTC. Its protein product is CASSLVSGYNEQFF.

As concerns this clonotype: This sequence may be a read error, since a much larger clone differs from it by one base. The chain has TRBV6-1 and TRBJ2-1; D call uncertain. There are 15 residues in the CDR3. Germline values: CDR1 MNHNS, CDR2 SASEGT. The CDR3 bases are TGTGTCAGCAGTGAAGAATGGTACTTCATCAATGAGCAGTTCTTC. This encodes CVSSEEWYFINEQFF.

As to this clonotype: It may be a read error: a sequence one base away is much more abundant. The V and J genes are TRBV6-1 and TRBJ2-1; the D gene is possibly TRBD2 (6 bases). The CDR3 has 14 residues. Looked up from germline, CDR1 is MNHNS and CDR2 is SASEGT. The CDR3 region is CASSEAQDYNEHFF. CDR3 DNA sequence: TGTGCCAGCAGTGAAGCCCAGGACTACAATGAGCACTTCTTC.

Worth noting for this clonotype: A much larger clone is a single base away; this may be a read error. The rearrangement joins TRBV6-2 or TRBV6-3 to TRBJ1-5; D remains ambiguous. Germline lookup yields CDR1 MNHEY and CDR2 SVGEGT. The CDR3 length is 14 residues. Trimming pared 8 bases from V and 7 bases from J, leaving 18 bases between. The CDR3 bases are TGTGCCAGCTGTCTTCTCCAGGCGGGGCAGCCCCAGCATTTT. Translating it yields CASCLLQAGQPQHF.

This clonotype was seen only a few times. V is TRBV20-1 and J is TRBJ2-5; D might be TRBD2 (5 bases). Per germline, CDR1 DFQATT and CDR2 SNEGSKA (reference sequence). This CDR3 spans 11 amino acids. Trimming left V 5 bases short and J 7 bases short, with 11 bases between. This CDR3 is CSAPLRGTQYF. The CDR3, as DNA: TGCAGTGCTCCGCTTCGGGGGACCCAGTACTTC.

On this clonotype: An end of the junction does not agree with germline; a read error may underlie this. The gene calls are TRBV4-2 and TRBJ2-2, with 14 positions matching TRBD2. The CDR3 extends over 18 amino acids. Germline CDR1 is LGHNA and CDR2 is YNFKEQ. The CDR3 nucleotides read TGTGCCAGCAGCCAAACCTGGGGACTAGCGGGAGTCACCAGGGAGCTCTTTTTT. This encodes CASSQTWGLAGVTRELFF.

On this clonotype: Its ends do not fully match the called genes, so a read error is possible. V usage is TRBV11-2 and J usage is TRBJ1-5, with D hard to call. The germline gives CDR1 SGHAT, CDR2 FQNNGV. CDR3 length: 13 residues. CDR3 sequence reads: CASSSVGNQPQHF. As DNA, the CDR3 is TGTGCCAGCAGCTCTGTGGGCAATCAGCCCCAACATTTT.

Notes on this clonotype: The junction and the germline gene differ at one end; a read error may be behind it. The chain recombines TRBV5-1 with TRBJ2-2; a weak D match, TRBD2 (5 bases). Germline V CDR1 and CDR2: SGHRS, YFSETQ. This CDR3 is 15 amino acids long. CDR3 sequence: CASSSDAWNTGELYF. DNA for the CDR3: TGCGCCAGCAGCTCGGACGCGTGGAACACCGGGGAGCTGTATTTT.

This clonotype has at least ten counts. The chain couples TRBV4-1 to TRBJ2-6, with D possibly matching TRBD1 (6 bases). Trimming took 8 bases from V and 0 from J, leaving 14 bases between them. This CDR3 has 16 amino acids. Germline values: CDR1 MGHRA, CDR2 YSYEKL. The CDR3 is CASASHRVSGANVLTF. The CDR3 bases are TGCGCCAGCGCCTCCCACAGGGTCTCTGGGGCCAACGTCCTGACTTTC.

Remarks on this clonotype: This could be a read error, since a much larger clone is one nucleotide away. It is likely a read error, because the conserved phenylalanine at the end of the CDR3 is missing. CDR3 sequence (DNA): TGTGCCAGCAGTTTAGGGGTGGGTCGGAACGAGCAGTACCTC. Residues: CASSLGVGRNEQYL. The V and J genes are TRBV28 and TRBJ2-7; D is unresolved. CDR1 MDHEN and CDR2 SYDVKM come from the germline V gene. The CDR3 runs to 14 residues. V lost 2 bases to trimming and J lost 5 bases, with 13 bases between them.

With regard to this clonotype: It may be a read error: a sequence one base away is much more abundant. The chain couples TRBV10-2 to TRBJ2-7; 7 bases map to TRBD2. V lost 4 bases and J lost 2; bases outside the gene matches: 5. There are 14 residues in the CDR3. CDR1 is WSHSY and CDR2 is SAAADI in the germline V gene. CDR3 DNA sequence: TGCGCCAGCAGTGTAACGGGAGGCGCCTACGAGCAGTACTTC. Translation: CASSVTGGAYEQYF.

This clonotype was detected ten times or more. The chain carries TRBV6-6 and TRBJ2-3; 8 nucleotides align to TRBD1. Germline CDR1 reads MNHNY; CDR2 reads SVGAGI (reference sequence). The J segment lost 5 bases and the V segment lost 7 bases, leaving 17 bases of the junction unmatched. This CDR3 comprises 17 residues. CDR3 DNA sequence: TGTGCCAGCAATTCCCGCTCAGGGGGCCCCGGGGGAGATACGCAGTATTTT. This translates into CASNSRSGGPGGDTQYF.

At least ten counts were recorded for this clonotype. The rearrangement uses TRBV12-3 or TRBV12-4 and TRBJ1-6, with D hard to call. This CDR3 has 15 amino acids. V was shortened by 3 bases and J by 8 bases, with 14 bases between the two germline ends. This CDR3 reads CASSFSRVRYSPLHF. The CDR3 DNA reads TGTGCCAGCAGTTTCTCCCGGGTTCGGTATTCACCCCTCCACTTT.

As concerns this clonotype: The junction departs from germline at one end; a sequencing error may be responsible. The V and J genes are TRBV11-2 and TRBJ2-7, with 9 bases matching TRBD2. CDR3 size: 15 residues. Germline CDR1 and CDR2: SGHAT and FQNNGV. The chain's CDR3 is CASSLGGSGSYDQYF. The DNA for the CDR3 is TGTGCTAGCAGCTTAGGGGGTAGCGGGAGCTACGACCAGTACTTC.

Comment on this clonotype: Relative to the germline gene, one junction end is altered; a read error may explain this. The V and J genes are TRBV14 and TRBJ2-1, with a weak D call TRBD2 (6 bases). CDR1 SGHDN and CDR2 FVKESK come from the germline V gene. There are 16 residues in the CDR3. The CDR3, as DNA: TGTGCCTGCAGCCACTCCGCGATCAGGACTAACAATGAGCAGTTCTTC. It translates to CACSHSAIRTNNEQFF.

Notes on this clonotype: A much larger clonotype is one base distant, so this may be a read error. This chain connects TRBV6-6 to TRBJ2-7; D is undetermined. The CDR3 has 13 amino acids. Trimming stripped 4 bases from V and 2 bases from J, with 9 bases between. CDR1 is MNHNY, CDR2 SVGAGI, per germline (reference sequence). The DNA of the CDR3 is TGTGCCAGCAGTTCCGGGCCCCCCTACGAGCAGTACTTC. The encoded protein is CASSSGPPYEQYF.

Remarks on this clonotype: The CDR3 does not close with the conserved phenylalanine or tryptophan, likely indicating a read error. It is unclear where the CDR3 begins or ends on the DNA, so no DNA is shown, and the CDR3 is as TCRdb lists it. CDR3: CATTPDSTRQETQHL. The rearrangement links TRBV24-1 to TRBJ2-5; the table's D call TRBD1 went unverified against the DNA. The CDR3 length is 15 residues, termini included. Germline lookup yields CDR1 KGHDR and CDR2 SFDVKD.

With respect to this clonotype: A much larger clone lies one base from this, so it may be a read error. The rearrangement uses TRBV29-1 and TRBJ1-2; no firm D call. The CDR3 has 13 amino acids. The V and J ends lost 0 bases and 4 bases respectively, with 9 bases between them. The V gene's germline CDR1 is SQVTM and CDR2 ANQGSEA. The CDR3 bases are TGCAGCGTTGAAGACATAGATGGCTATGGCTACACCTTC. Translation gives CSVEDIDGYGYTF. The variable domain in full, with the rest retrieved from reference TRBV29-1 and TRBJ1-2, is SAVISQKPSRDICQRGTSLTIQCQVDSQVTMMFWYRQQPGQSLTLIATANQGSEATYESGFVIDKFPISRPNLTFSTLTVSNMSPEDSSIYLCSVEDIDGYGYTFGSGTRLTVV.

The sample holds many counts of this clonotype. The junction departs from the called germline gene at one end, perhaps through a read error. The chain is built from TRBV6-1 and TRBJ2-7; possible D gene TRBD2, 6 bases. CDR3 length: 14 residues. The germline V gene has CDR1 MNHNS and CDR2 SASEGT. The CDR3 region is CASREGTSSYEQYF. CDR3 in DNA: TGTGCCAGCAGAGAAGGGACTTCCTCCTACGAGCAGTACTTC.

The CDR3: CASNPLTAGLHEQYF. The DNA of the CDR3 is TGTGCCAGCAACCCTCTGACAGCAGGACTACATGAGCAGTACTTC. The chain recombines TRBV11-1 with TRBJ2-7; a possible D gene is TRBD2 (6 bases). Trimming removed 7 bases at V and 7 bases at J, with 23 bases between. The CDR3 has 15 residues. Germline values: CDR1 SGHAT, CDR2 FQDESV (reference sequence).

Remarks on this clonotype: Being one base from a much bigger clone, this may be a read error. This rearrangement joins TRBV6-5 to TRBJ1-1; 10 positions agree with TRBD1. Germline values: CDR1 MNHEY, CDR2 SVGAGI. The CDR3 has 11 amino acids. DNA for the CDR3: TGTGTCAGCGGACAGGGGGGTGAAGCTTTCTTT. The encoded protein is CVSGQGGEAFF.